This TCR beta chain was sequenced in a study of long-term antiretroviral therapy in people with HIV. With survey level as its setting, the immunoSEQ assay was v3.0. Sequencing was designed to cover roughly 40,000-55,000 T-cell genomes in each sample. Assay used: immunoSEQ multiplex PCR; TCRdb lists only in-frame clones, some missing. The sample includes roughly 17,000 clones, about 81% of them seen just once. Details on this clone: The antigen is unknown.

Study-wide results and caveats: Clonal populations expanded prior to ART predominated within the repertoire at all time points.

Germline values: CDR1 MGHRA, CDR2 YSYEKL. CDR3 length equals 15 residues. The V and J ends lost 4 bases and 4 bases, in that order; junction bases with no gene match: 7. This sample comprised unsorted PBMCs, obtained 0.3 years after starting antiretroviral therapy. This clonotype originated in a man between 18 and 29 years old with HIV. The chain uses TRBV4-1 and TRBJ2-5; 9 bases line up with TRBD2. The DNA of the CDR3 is TGCGCCAGCAGCCTCCAGGGACTAGCTGGAGAGACCCAGTACTTC. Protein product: CASSLQGLAGETQYF.